This TCR beta chain was recorded in a study of cytomegalovirus exposure and HLA in healthy donors. Across the study: The roughly 670 first-cohort repertoires and the approximately 110 validation repertoires shared the same platform, a later analysis reported. General study results and limits: 164 TCR beta chains were listed as cytomegalovirus-associated.

As to this clone: Its specificity is unknown.

Only in-frame clones appear in the TCRdb table, and some are missing; sequencing was by immunoSEQ multiplex PCR. Counted here are more than 95,000 clones, around 88% occurring once; the ten biggest clones make up approximately 1.8%. The V and J ends lost 5 bases and 4 bases respectively, with 12 bases between them. CDR1 and CDR2 from the germline V gene are GTSNPN and SVGIG (reference sequence). The CDR3 runs to 13 residues. This clonotype was obtained from a man aged 18-30 years in good health and CMV-seronegative. The chain couples TRBV30 to TRBJ1-5; D unclear. The sequenced material came from PBMCs. The CDR3 sequence: CAWSQNINQPQHF. The DNA for the CDR3 is TGTGCCTGGTCCCAGAATATTAATCAGCCCCAGCATTTT.